This entry lists 20 T cell receptor beta chains sequenced from one sample in a study of T cells in Graves' hyperthyroidism and ophthalmopathy. Authors of the study amplified TCR beta CDR3 regions from RNA transcripts. A set of HTBI primers served as the primers for a first-round RT-PCR of the TCR CDR3. TCRdb reprocessed the multiplex PCR reads with MiXCR, giving one entry per CDR3 protein. In the table there are approximately 330,000 distinct CDR3 sequences, roughly 21% of which are singletons. Material: blood. The receptors stem from a woman aged 50 to 65 with Graves' hyperthyroidism.

Only one count was recorded for this clonotype. A much larger clone lies one base from this, so it may be a read error. This chain connects TRBV20-1 to TRBJ2-3; either TRBD1 or TRBD2 may supply D (6 bases each). This CDR3 contains 16 residues. Germline V gene data show CDR1 as DFQATT and CDR2 as SNEGSKA (reference sequence). CDR3: CGAIFLGGPSTDTQYF. In nucleotides, the CDR3 is TGCGGTGCCATTTTTCTCGGGGGCCCAAGCACAGATACGCAGTATTTT.

This clonotype was seen repeatedly, ten times or more. This rearrangement joins TRBV6-5 to TRBJ1-1, with D perhaps matching TRBD1 (5 bases). The V end was cut by 0 bases, the J end by 4 bases, with 12 bases between. Looked up from germline, CDR1 is MNHEY and CDR2 is SVGAGI. This CDR3 is 15 amino acids long. The CDR3: CASSYSWLGTTEAFF. CDR3 nucleotides: TGTGCCAGCAGTTACTCGTGGCTTGGGACCACTGAAGCTTTCTTT.

V and J are TRBV6-2 or TRBV6-3 and TRBJ1-5; D gene uncertain. This CDR3 is 14 amino acids long. Trimming removed 6 bases from V and 3 bases from J, with 12 bases in between. Germline lookup yields CDR1 MNHEY and CDR2 SVGEGT. The CDR3 DNA reads as TGTGCCAGCAGGGACGACCGTTTCAATCAGCCCCAGCATTTT. This encodes CASRDDRFNQPQHF.

The sample holds a few counts of this clonotype. This chain uses TRBV9 with TRBJ1-6; D uncertain. The CDR3 is made up of 14 amino acids. Germline CDR1 reads SGDLS; CDR2 reads YYNGEE. V was shortened by 3 bases and J by 2 bases, with 6 bases between the two germline ends. As DNA, the CDR3 is TGTGCCAGCAGCGACGGGACCTATAATTCACCCCTCCACTTT. It is translated as CASSDGTYNSPLHF.

This clonotype was observed a few times. This chain connects TRBV5-1 to TRBJ1-3; the D is unclear. Per the germline V gene, CDR1 is SGHRS and CDR2 is YFSETQ. The CDR3 contains 15 residues. Between the trimmed V and J ends, which lost 4 bases and 0 bases, there was a span of 11 bases. Here the CDR3 reads CASSPGFGSGNTIYF. For the CDR3, the DNA is TGCGCCAGCAGCCCCGGTTTCGGCTCTGGAAACACCATATATTTT.

This clonotype was recorded once. The rearrangement links TRBV19 to TRBJ2-3, with 8 nucleotides matching TRBD1. Germline CDR1 and CDR2: LNHDA and SQIVND (reference sequence). With 2 bases clipped from V and 5 bases from J, the junction kept 9 bases outside the gene matches. The CDR3 runs to 16 residues. Written as DNA, the CDR3 is TGTGCCAGTAGTATAAGGTCGGCAGGGGGCCGAGATACGCAGTATTTT. The encoded protein is CASSIRSAGGRDTQYF.

Only a few counts were recorded for this clonotype. The chain carries TRBV28 and TRBJ1-4, with D perhaps TRBD1 (5 bases). V was cut by 5 bases and J by 4 bases, with 14 bases left in between. Per germline, CDR1 MDHEN and CDR2 SYDVKM. The CDR3 has 15 amino acids. CDR3 nucleotides: TGTGCCAGCAGTCCTCGGGGGTACGGTAATGAAAAACTGTTTTTT. This codes for CASSPRGYGNEKLFF.

The rearrangement links TRBV28 to TRBJ1-6, with D uncertain. V was clipped by 5 bases and J by 11 bases, with 16 bases between them. The germline CDR1 and CDR2 sequences are MDHEN and SYDVKM. This CDR3 is 14 amino acids long. The CDR3 sequence is CASSPRSSYPPLHF. CDR3 nucleotides: TGTGCCAGCAGTCCTAGAAGTTCTTATCCACCCCTCCACTTT. Full variable domain (remainder filled in from reference TRBV28 and TRBJ1-6): DVKVTQSSRYLVKRTGEKVFLECVQDMDHENMFWYRQDPGLGLRLIYFSYDVKMKEKGDIPEGYSVSREKKERFSLILESASTNQTSMYLCASSPRSSYPPLHFGNGTRLTVT.

The chain employs TRBV5-1 and TRBJ2-3; weak D call: TRBD2 (6 bases). CDR1 SGHRS and CDR2 YFSETQ come from the germline V gene. CDR3 length: 16 residues. V lost 0 bases, J lost 0 bases, and 11 bases lay in between. The DNA of the CDR3 is TGCGCCAGCAGCTTGGATCGGCGGGGTAGCACAGATACGCAGTATTTT. Its protein product is CASSLDRRGSTDTQYF.

This clonotype was found many times. This rearrangement joins TRBV7-2 to TRBJ2-1; the match to TRBD2 covers 8 bases. The V gene end was trimmed by 2 bases and the J gene end by 10 bases; junction bases not matched to a gene: 19. This CDR3 has 18 residues. Germline V gene sequence: CDR1 SGHTA, CDR2 FQGNSA. The CDR3 region is CASSLYPPGSGSQGEQFF. The DNA of the CDR3 is TGTGCCAGCAGCTTATATCCCCCAGGGAGCGGGAGTCAGGGGGAGCAGTTCTTC.

Turning to this clonotype: The junction departs from germline at one end; a sequencing error may be responsible. This chain uses TRBV9 with TRBJ2-3; 8 bases fit TRBD2. The CDR3 is made up of 16 amino acids. Germline V gene data show CDR1 as SGDLS and CDR2 as YYNGEE. CDR3: CASSVVSGLGTDTRYF. The CDR3 coding sequence is TGTGCCAGCAGCGTAGTCTCGGGACTAGGAACGGATACGCGGTATTTT.

This clonotype was counted ten times or more. The CDR3 loop reads CSAGIRGEAEKLFF. The CDR3 DNA follows: TGCAGTGCGGGGATCAGGGGGGAGGCTGAAAAACTGTTTTTT. The chain employs TRBV20-1 and TRBJ1-4; 7 positions agree with TRBD1. With V trimmed by 6 bases and J by 7 bases, 11 bases remained unmatched. CDR1 is DFQATT and CDR2 is SNEGSKA in the germline V gene (reference sequence). CDR3 length: 14 residues.

V is TRBV28 and J is TRBJ2-3, with a weak D call TRBD1 (6 bases). Germline V lookup: CDR1 MDHEN, CDR2 SYDVKM. The CDR3 loop spans 14 amino acids. Trimming removed 4 bases at V and 2 bases at J, with 10 bases between. CDR3 DNA sequence: TGTGCCAGCAGTTCAGACAGGTCCACAGATACGCAGTATTTT. As protein: CASSSDRSTDTQYF. The full variable domain, in which reference TRBV28 and TRBJ2-3 provide the parts outside the CDR3, is DVKVTQSSRYLVKRTGEKVFLECVQDMDHENMFWYRQDPGLGLRLIYFSYDVKMKEKGDIPEGYSVSREKKERFSLILESASTNQTSMYLCASSSDRSTDTQYFGPGTRLTVL.

This chain joins TRBV5-1 and TRBJ2-2; 11 nucleotides match TRBD1. This CDR3 has 15 residues. The germline CDR1 and CDR2 sequences are SGHRS and YFSETQ. The junction had 4 bases not matched to a gene; V was cut back by 5 bases and J by 4 bases. CDR3 nucleotide sequence: TGCGCCAGCAGTCATGGGACAGGGGGCACCGGGGAGCTGTTTTTT. Its translation is CASSHGTGGTGELFF.

The chain uses TRBV6-2 or TRBV6-3 and TRBJ2-5; D is perhaps TRBD1 or TRBD2 (5 bases each). Trimming pared 5 bases from V and 1 base from J, leaving 14 bases between. Germline assignment: CDR1 MNHEY and CDR2 SVGEGT. This CDR3 is built from 15 residues. The CDR3 sequence: CASSRLGRVQETQYF. CDR3 sequence (DNA): TGTGCCAGCAGTCGCCTGGGACGAGTCCAAGAGACCCAGTACTTC.

This clonotype showed up just a few times. This chain uses TRBV28 with TRBJ2-3, with 7 positions matching TRBD2. With V trimmed by 0 bases and J by 0 bases, 3 bases remained unmatched. Germline V CDR1 and CDR2: MDHEN, SYDVKM. CDR3 size: 16 residues. The CDR3 region is CASSLWSGASTDTQYF. Here the CDR3 DNA reads TGTGCCAGCAGTTTATGGAGCGGGGCTAGCACAGATACGCAGTATTTT.

This clonotype was seen only a few times. The CDR3 DNA sequence: TGTGCCAGCAGCCCCCGAACAGGGGGTGGAACAGATACGCAGTATTTT. Its protein is CASSPRTGGGTDTQYF. The V call is TRBV4-2, the J call TRBJ2-3; TRBD1 matches 8 bases. This CDR3 spans 16 amino acids. Trimming cost V 4 bases and J 3 bases; bases outside gene matches: 9. Germline V gene sequence: CDR1 LGHNA, CDR2 YNFKEQ.

The sample holds many counts of this clonotype. This sequence joins TRBV28 and TRBJ1-1, with D unresolved. V was cut by 5 bases and J by 5 bases, with 6 bases left in between. In germline, CDR1 is MDHEN, CDR2 SYDVKM. The CDR3 extends over 11 amino acids. Here the CDR3 reads CASSVKTEAFF. The CDR3, as DNA: TGTGCCAGCAGTGTCAAGACTGAAGCTTTCTTT.

In this sample, this clonotype turned up a few times. The chain links TRBV12-3 or TRBV12-4 to TRBJ2-7, with D possibly matching TRBD1 (5 bases). The ends were cut back, 4 bases at V and 2 bases at J, with 9 bases in the middle. The CDR3 extends over 13 amino acids. The CDR3 DNA reads as TGTGCCAGCAGTTCGGACAAGGCCTACGAGCAGTACTTC. Its protein is CASSSDKAYEQYF.

The CDR3 loop reads CASSLDGTGTQPQHF. The CDR3 nucleotides read TGCGCCAGCAGCTTGGACGGGACGGGCACTCAGCCCCAGCATTTT. This chain uses TRBV5-1 with TRBJ1-5; TRBD1 is a possible D gene (5 bases). The CDR3 consists of 15 residues. In germline, CDR1 is SGHRS, CDR2 YFSETQ. The germline V and J ends were trimmed by 0 bases and 6 bases, with 13 bases remaining between them.